The 27 T cell receptor beta chains in this list originate from one sample, sequenced in a study of blood T cell repertoires in COVID-19. Data came from immunoSEQ multiplex PCR; TCRdb stores just in-frame clones and leaves some out. Of 67,000 or so clones in the sample, about 80% were seen once. The sequenced material came from peripheral blood. These receptors originate from a woman in her seventies with acute or convalescent COVID-19.

This chain joins TRBV7-2 and TRBJ1-1; possible D gene TRBD1, 6 bases. Trimming shortened V by 2 bases and J by 2 bases, and 12 bases separated the two germline ends. Germline CDR1 SGHTA, CDR2 FQGNSA. The CDR3 spans 15 residues. The CDR3 here is CASSLYTTGNTEAFF. The CDR3 region has the DNA TGTGCCAGCAGCTTATATACGACAGGTAACACTGAAGCTTTCTTT.

The chain couples TRBV27 to TRBJ2-3; the match to TRBD2 covers 10 bases. The junction had 9 bases not matched to a gene; V was cut back by 5 bases and J by 4 bases. The germline gives CDR1 MNHEY, CDR2 SMNVEV (reference sequence). The CDR3 has 16 residues. Here the CDR3 DNA reads TGTGCCAGCAGTCCACAGCGGGAGGGAAGGGCAGATACGCAGTATTTT. It codes for CASSPQREGRADTQYF.

CDR3 sequence reads: CASSWAETQYF. DNA for the CDR3: TGTGCCAGCAGTTGGGCGGAGACCCAGTACTTC. The gene calls are TRBV12-3 or TRBV12-4 and TRBJ2-5; no clear D gene. The CDR3 is 11 residues long. V was shortened by 4 bases and J by 5 bases, with 5 bases between the two germline ends.

In this sample, this clone turned up a few times. The chain couples TRBV4-2 to TRBJ2-3, with TRBD1 identical over 9 bases. The CDR3 sequence is 17 residues long. Losses at the gene ends were 0 bases for V and 9 bases for J; bases not matched to a gene: 13. The germline CDR1 and CDR2 sequences are LGHNA and YNFKEQ. CDR3 sequence: CASSQERVRGTGNTQYF. The CDR3 DNA reads as TGTGCCAGCAGCCAAGAGCGGGTGCGAGGGACAGGGAACACGCAGTATTTT.

The chain links TRBV5-4 to TRBJ2-5; TRBD2 might be the D (6 bases). CDR3 size: 14 residues. The V and J ends lost 2 bases and 0 bases respectively, with 8 bases between them. Germline values: CDR1 SGHNT, CDR2 YYREEE (reference sequence). The chain's CDR3 is CASSFAGNQETQYF. The CDR3 DNA reads TGTGCCAGCAGCTTTGCGGGAAACCAAGAGACCCAGTACTTC. The entire variable domain, with the rest obtained from reference TRBV5-4 and TRBJ2-5, is as follows: ETGVTQSPTHLIKTRGQQVTLRCSSQSGHNTVSWYQQALGQGPQFIFQYYREEENGRGNFPPRFSGLQFPNYSSELNVNALELDDSALYLCASSFAGNQETQYFGPGTRLLVL.

The V call is TRBV5-1, the J call TRBJ2-3, with 7 bases that match TRBD2. CDR3 size: 17 residues. CDR1 SGHRS and CDR2 YFSETQ come from the germline V gene. After removal of 1 base from V and 0 bases from J, the junction contained 8 bases not matched to a gene. The CDR3 is CASSLLSSGRSTDTQYF. In DNA form, the CDR3 reads TGCGCCAGCAGCTTGCTGTCTAGCGGAAGAAGCACAGATACGCAGTATTTT.

This chain uses TRBV6-5 with TRBJ2-7, with 7 bases identical to TRBD1. CDR1 MNHEY and CDR2 SVGAGI come from the germline V gene. V was pared by 6 bases and J by 1 base, with 6 bases of the junction left unmatched. The CDR3 loop spans 14 amino acids. The CDR3 is CASSRQGVSYEQYF. CDR3 nucleotide sequence: TGTGCCAGCAGCCGCCAGGGGGTATCCTACGAGCAGTACTTC.

The rearrangement uses TRBV28 and TRBJ2-1; 7 bases align to TRBD2. Germline CDR1 MDHEN, CDR2 SYDVKM. J was trimmed by 7 bases and V by 8 bases; bases with no gene match: 8. CDR3 size: 13 residues. The CDR3 bases are TGTGCCAGCGAGCGGGGAGTGCCAAATGAGCAGTTCTTC. Translation: CASERGVPNEQFF.

The chain uses TRBV15 and TRBJ1-2, with TRBD1 matching over 8 bases. Germline assignment: CDR1 LNHNV and CDR2 YYDKDF (reference sequence). V was pared by 3 bases and J by 8 bases, with 11 bases of the junction left unmatched. The CDR3 loop spans 15 amino acids. The CDR3 nucleotides read TGTGCCACCAGCAGTACCACACAGGGGGTATACGGCTACACCTTC. This codes for CATSSTTQGVYGYTF.

The chain carries TRBV18 and TRBJ2-5, with 8 bases that match TRBD2. This CDR3 has 16 amino acids. Germline CDR1 KGHSH, CDR2 LQKENI. The J segment lost 1 base and the V segment lost 6 bases, leaving 10 bases of the junction unmatched. The CDR3 sequence is CASSLAGSGAQETQYF. CDR3 bases: TGTGCCAGCTCCTTAGCTGGTAGCGGGGCCCAAGAGACCCAGTACTTC.

The chain recombines TRBV5-1 with TRBJ1-1; 7 positions agree with TRBD1. The CDR3 is 16 amino acids. After removal of 0 bases from V and 1 base from J, the junction contained 6 bases not matched to a gene. The germline V gene has CDR1 SGHRS and CDR2 YFSETQ. In nucleotides, the CDR3 is TGCGCCAGCAGCTTGGATTCGGGACAGCCGAACACTGAAGCTTTCTTT. Translation: CASSLDSGQPNTEAFF. Filled out from reference TRBV5-1 and TRBJ1-1, the complete variable domain reads KAGVTQTPRYLIKTRGQQVTLSCSPISGHRSVSWYQQTPGQGLQFLFEYFSETQRNKGNFPGRFSGRQFSNSRSEMNVSTLELGDSALYLCASSLDSGQPNTEAFFGQGTRLTVV.

The table lists this clone with a few counts. The chain combines TRBV30 with TRBJ2-1; 12 bases are a match to TRBD2. V was pared by 3 bases and J by 9 bases, with 9 bases of the junction left unmatched. The length of the CDR3 is 15 residues. CDR1 GTSNPN and CDR2 SVGIG come from the germline V gene (reference sequence). The CDR3 sequence: CAWSLRTSGASEQFF. DNA of the CDR3: TGTGCCTGGAGCTTACGGACTAGCGGGGCATCTGAGCAGTTCTTC.

This chain links TRBV5-1 with TRBJ2-3; TRBD1 aligns across 7 bases. Germline CDR1 and CDR2: SGHRS and YFSETQ. The CDR3 spans 17 residues. V lost 4 bases and J lost 2; bases outside the gene matches: 13. In DNA form, the CDR3 reads TGCGCCAGCAGCAAGGCCCGACAGGGTTCGAACACAGATACGCAGTATTTT. It specifies CASSKARQGSNTDTQYF.

The V and J genes are TRBV28 and TRBJ1-5; 7 bases are a match to TRBD1. Germline lookup yields CDR1 MDHEN and CDR2 SYDVKM. Trimming removed 2 bases from V and 2 bases from J; junction bases left unmatched: 9. This CDR3 has 17 residues. The CDR3 protein is CASSLDRDVLGNQPQHF. The CDR3 region has the DNA TGTGCCAGCAGTTTAGACAGGGATGTTTTAGGCAATCAGCCCCAGCATTTT.

This chain links TRBV3-1 (or the pseudogene TRBV3-2) with TRBJ2-2; D is perhaps TRBD1 (5 bases). V was pared by 5 bases and J by 0 bases, with 10 bases between. The CDR3 is 15 amino acids. Germline V gives CDR1 LGHDT, CDR2 YNNKEL (reference sequence). The CDR3 region is CASSKDISNTGELFF. The CDR3 nucleotides read TGTGCCAGCAGCAAGGACATATCGAACACCGGGGAGCTGTTTTTT.

The sample holds one count of this clone. This chain connects TRBV19 to TRBJ1-5, with 10 positions matching TRBD1. With V trimmed by 3 bases and J by 4 bases, 0 bases remained unmatched. CDR1 is LNHDA, CDR2 SQIVND, per germline (reference sequence). The CDR3 contains 14 residues. Written as DNA, the CDR3 is TGTGCCAGTAGTATGGACAGGGGGAATCAGCCCCAGCATTTT. This encodes CASSMDRGNQPQHF.

The chain employs TRBV29-1 and TRBJ1-2; 10 bases match TRBD1. CDR1 and CDR2 from the germline V gene are SQVTM and ANQGSEA. Trimming at V came to 6 bases and at J to 0 bases, leaving 10 bases not matched to a gene. This CDR3 comprises 16 residues. The chain's CDR3 is CSVAGGGQGTNYGYTF. The CDR3 DNA is TGCAGCGTCGCCGGGGGGGGACAGGGGACTAACTATGGCTACACCTTC.

This clone was counted a single time. The chain combines TRBV5-6 with TRBJ1-5; D is perhaps TRBD1 (5 bases). Looked up from germline, CDR1 is SGHDT and CDR2 is YYEEEE. CDR3 length: 14 residues. Trimming removed 0 bases from V and 10 bases from J, with 14 bases in between. Here the CDR3 reads CASSLAGTTAPQHF. The CDR3 DNA follows: TGTGCCAGCAGCTTGGCAGGGACTACCGCTCCCCAGCATTTT.

The genes are TRBV19 and TRBJ2-7, with D perhaps matching TRBD1 (6 bases). Per the germline V gene, CDR1 is LNHDA and CDR2 is SQIVND (reference sequence). The CDR3 runs 12 residues. V gave up 4 bases and J gave up 4 bases, with 8 bases separating them. The CDR3 DNA follows: TGTGCCAGTAGTAAAGGGGGTTACGAGCAGTACTTC. Translation gives CASSKGGYEQYF. The whole variable domain, filled in from reference TRBV19 and TRBJ2-7, reads DGGITQSPKYLFRKEGQNVTLSCEQNLNHDAMYWYRQDPGQGLRLIYYSQIVNDFQKGDIAEGYSVSREKKESFPLTVTSAQKNPTAFYLCASSKGGYEQYFGPGTRLTVT.

The chain combines TRBV5-1 with TRBJ2-1; 9 bases map to TRBD2. V was clipped by 0 bases and J by 7 bases; unmatched bases: 8. Per germline, CDR1 SGHRS and CDR2 YFSETQ. This CDR3 region has 16 residues. In nucleotides, the CDR3 is TGCGCCAGCAGCTTGGGTCCTAGCGGGGTTAAGAATGAGCAGTTCTTC. It yields the protein CASSLGPSGVKNEQFF. The full variable domain, completed using reference TRBV5-1 and TRBJ2-1, is KAGVTQTPRYLIKTRGQQVTLSCSPISGHRSVSWYQQTPGQGLQFLFEYFSETQRNKGNFPGRFSGRQFSNSRSEMNVSTLELGDSALYLCASSLGPSGVKNEQFFGPGTRLTVL.

J is TRBJ1-4 and V is TRBV6-5; tentative D call: TRBD1 (6 bases). V lost 3 bases, J lost 1 base, and 12 bases lay in between. This CDR3 comprises 16 residues. Germline V gene sequence: CDR1 MNHEY, CDR2 SVGAGI. Written as DNA, the CDR3 is TGTGCCAGCAGTTATCGCGGGGGGCAAACTAATGAAAAACTGTTTTTT. Translating it yields CASSYRGGQTNEKLFF.

J is TRBJ2-7 and V is TRBV14; weak D call: TRBD1 (5 bases). Between the trimmed V and J ends, which lost 3 bases and 7 bases, there was a span of 22 bases. The CDR3 totals 16 residues. CDR1 and CDR2 from the germline V gene are SGHDN and FVKESK. CDR3 protein: CASSQNSDRGPGEQYF. CDR3 nucleotides: TGTGCCAGCAGCCAGAACAGCGATCGCGGACCAGGGGAGCAGTACTTC.

The rearrangement links TRBV7-2 to TRBJ2-1; the match to TRBD2 covers 7 bases. V was pared by 8 bases and J by 6 bases, with 10 bases of the junction left unmatched. Germline V gives CDR1 SGHTA, CDR2 FQGNSA. This CDR3 region has 14 residues. The chain's CDR3 is CASQNAGRANEQFF. The DNA for the CDR3 is TGTGCCAGCCAGAACGCGGGGAGGGCCAATGAGCAGTTCTTC.

The chain recombines TRBV14 with TRBJ1-1; D might be TRBD1 (5 bases). This CDR3 is 16 amino acids long. CDR1 and CDR2 from the germline V gene are SGHDN and FVKESK. The V and J ends lost 6 bases and 2 bases respectively, with 19 bases between them. CDR3 in DNA: TGTGCCAGCAGGCCCGTTATTCAGGGCTCAAACACTGAAGCTTTCTTT. This translates into CASRPVIQGSNTEAFF.

The genes are TRBV7-2 and TRBJ2-1; 9 bases agree with TRBD2. J gave up 0 bases and V 2 bases, and 5 bases lay outside the gene matches. The CDR3 has 17 amino acids. Germline values: CDR1 SGHTA, CDR2 FQGNSA. The CDR3 is CASSLPSGATSYNEQFF. As DNA, the CDR3 is TGTGCCAGCAGCTTACCTAGCGGGGCAACCTCCTACAATGAGCAGTTCTTC.

On this clone itself: The same CDR3 is also encoded by other DNA sequences in this sample. V gene TRBV5-1 combines with J gene TRBJ1-3; D gene uncertain. The CDR3 covers 13 residues. Germline assignment: CDR1 SGHRS and CDR2 YFSETQ. The V end was cut by 4 bases, the J end by 2 bases, with 7 bases between. This chain's CDR3 is CASSRETGNTIYF. The CDR3 coding sequence is TGCGCCAGCAGCCGGGAGACTGGAAACACCATATATTTT.

This rearrangement joins TRBV11-3 to TRBJ2-7; 14 bases map to TRBD2. CDR1 SGHNT and CDR2 YENEEA come from the germline V gene. With V trimmed by 4 bases and J by 5 bases, 4 bases remained unmatched. The CDR3 loop spans 15 amino acids. The CDR3 spells CASSSGLAGENEQYF. The CDR3 bases are TGTGCCAGCAGCTCGGGACTAGCGGGAGAGAACGAGCAGTACTTC.